The clone carrying this TCR beta chain was detected many times. Antigen: not known. This sample was taken from a study of T-cell reconstitution after alpha-beta-depleted transplantation in children. Study results and caveats: Newly made T cells mostly supplied T-cell counts and diversity one year after transplant. Expanded clones from the graft, numbering several hundred, reportedly supplied alpha-beta T cells about two months after transplant. Some patients' high day-60 TCRbeta diversity was attributed to recipient cells surviving conditioning.

The TCRbeta library was prepared with unique molecular identifiers. TCRdb re-analysed the PCR reads in MiXCR, keeping a single row per CDR3 protein. The sample comprises some 200,000 distinct CDR3 sequences, around 7.7% of which are singletons, and roughly 36% rests with the top ten. The CDR3 loop spans 14 amino acids. The germline CDR1 and CDR2 sequences are SGHRS and YFSETQ. The V and J ends lost 5 bases and 3 bases, in that order; junction bases with no gene match: 4. The gene calls are TRBV5-1 and TRBJ2-1; 8 bases match TRBD1. The specimen comprised PBMCs, mostly from graft donor cells, sampled 360 days after TCRalphabeta/CD19-depleted stem cell transplant. The clonotype was recovered from a male patient aged 2-9 years who had a stem cell transplant for acute myeloid leukemia, so the T cells may come from the graft donor. The CDR3 spells CASRGQGIYNEQFF. The DNA of the CDR3 is TGCGCCAGCAGAGGACAGGGCATCTACAATGAGCAGTTCTTC.